This T cell receptor beta chain was captured in a study of patients and donors after allogeneic stem cell transplantation. One entry per CDR3 protein, called by TCRdb with MiXCR from the RT-PCR reads. The sample yields approximately 160,000 distinct CDR3 sequences, over 25% seen once. The CDR3 runs 13 residues. Germline V lookup: CDR1 MNHEY, CDR2 SVGEGT. V lost 0 bases and J lost 4, with 7 bases in between. This TCR derives from a human donor who was either an allogeneic HSCT recipient or a stem cell or donor lymphocyte infusion donor (not recorded which). It is not recorded whose cells these are; they may come from a transplant donor. The gene calls are TRBV6-2 or TRBV6-3 and TRBJ2-7; D ambiguous. Specimen: blood, either unsorted or a sorted T cell fraction (not recorded which). The CDR3 spells CASSYSKGYEQYF. In DNA, the CDR3 is TGTGCCAGCAGTTACTCGAAGGGATACGAGCAGTACTTC.